This T cell receptor beta chain was captured by sequencing in a study of T cells after yellow fever vaccination. Study-wide points: Most primary-vaccination clones reappeared after the booster (about 95% CD4, about 88% CD8).

This clonotype has more than one count but fewer than ten. Its antigen remains unknown. V gave up 6 bases and J gave up 10 bases; unmatched junction bases: 5. This CDR3 contains 11 residues. Production of TCR cDNA was by 5'RACE template switching, which also added a universal primer site and UMIs. TCRdb itself ran the 5' RACE reads through MiXCR, one entry per CDR3 protein. The sample includes over 300,000 distinct CDR3 sequences, 4.1% seen only once; the top ten take 20% to 25%. The chain links TRBV12-3 or TRBV12-4 to TRBJ1-1; TRBD1 aligns across 7 bases. The sequence was obtained from a man younger than 30 who received the YFV17D yellow fever vaccine. This specimen was PBMCs, taken 5 days after the yellow fever booster vaccination. The CDR3 DNA sequence: TGTGCCAGCAGGGCGACAGGGAGAGCTTTCTTT. This encodes CASRATGRAFF.